The rows below give T cell receptor beta chains drawn from one sample of a study of T cells in Graves' hyperthyroidism and ophthalmopathy. TCRdb re-called the multiplex PCR reads through MiXCR, storing one row per CDR3 protein. This sample has roughly 350,000 distinct CDR3 sequences, with about 15% found just once. The sequencing sample was made of blood. The receptor source for this set is a woman in her twenties or thirties with Graves' hyperthyroidism. Each CDR3 is given with its conserved first and last residue. The order of the fields is D gene, clone size, V gene, J gene, CDR3 protein, CDR3 DNA. The D gene is left open where the match is weak. Clone size appears in some rows only: once, few, many, or a class for an expanded clone.

TRBD1	.	TRBV11-2	TRBJ2-7	CASREPGQGAMGHYEQYF	TGTGCCAGCAGGGAACCGGGACAGGGGGCTATGGGTCACTACGAGCAGTACTTC
.	.	TRBV30	TRBJ1-3	CARQGHPDSGNTIYF	TGTGCCCGTCAGGGACACCCTGACTCTGGAAACACCATATATTTT
.	few	TRBV27	TRBJ2-3	CASSLAAGTGDTQYF	TGTGCCAGCAGTTTAGCGGCGGGGACCGGAGATACGCAGTATTTT
.	many	TRBV28	TRBJ2-1	CASSLDAGTHEQFF	TGTGCCAGCAGTTTAGACGCCGGGACCCATGAGCAGTTCTTC
TRBD2	.	TRBV9	TRBJ2-2	CASSISGNAVGELFF	TGTGCCAGCAGCATTAGCGGGAACGCGGTCGGGGAGCTGTTTTTT
TRBD2	.	TRBV20-1	TRBJ2-7	CSARDGRADNEQYF	TGCAGTGCTAGAGATGGGAGGGCAGACAACGAGCAGTACTTC
.	.	TRBV7-2	TRBJ2-1	CASSLRPEYNEQFF	TGTGCCAGCAGCTTAAGACCGGAGTACAATGAGCAGTTCTTC
.	many	TRBV20-1	TRBJ2-1	CSAWSDNNNEQFF	TGCAGTGCGTGGAGTGACAACAACAATGAGCAGTTCTTC
.	.	TRBV7-2	TRBJ2-2	CASSSITWTLGNTGELFF	TGTGCCAGCAGCTCGATCACCTGGACTCTGGGGAACACCGGGGAGCTGTTTTTT
TRBD2	many	TRBV20-1	TRBJ2-5	CSARRGRVEETQYF	TGCAGTGCTAGGCGCGGGAGAGTCGAAGAGACCCAGTACTTC
.	.	TRBV7-9	TRBJ1-1	CASSFEPHTEAFF	TGTGCCAGCAGCTTTGAACCCCACACTGAAGCTTTCTTT
TRBD1	.	TRBV9	TRBJ2-1	CASSKGTGGNNEQFF	TGTGCCAGCAGCAAAGGGACAGGGGGAAACAATGAGCAGTTCTTC
.	many	TRBV28	TRBJ2-1	CASSFQPSNEQFF	TGTGCCAGCAGTTTTCAACCTAGCAATGAGCAGTTCTTC
.	many	TRBV25-1	TRBJ1-1	CASSAGVTEAFF	TGTGCCAGCAGTGCGGGGGTCACTGAAGCTTTCTTT
.	many	TRBV7-3	TRBJ2-5	CASSPSKKALGLGVRETQYF	TGTGCCAGCAGCCCTTCCAAAAAAGCGCTAGGCCTAGGGGTGAGGGAGACCCAGTACTTC
TRBD1	many	TRBV6-1	TRBJ2-1	CAGKNRDSRLDEQFF	TGTGCCGGAAAAAACCGGGACAGCCGTTTGGATGAGCAGTTCTTC
.	many	TRBV28	TRBJ1-1	CASSLVNRNTEAFF	TGTGCCAGCAGTTTAGTCAACAGGAACACTGAAGCTTTCTTT
.	.	TRBV5-5	TRBJ2-5	CASSPSRGTQYF	TGTGCCAGCAGCCCCTCCCGGGGGACCCAGTACTTC
TRBD1	many	TRBV28	TRBJ2-2	CASSLRQGKGGELFF	TGTGCCAGCAGTTTACGACAGGGGAAAGGCGGGGAGCTGTTTTTT
TRBD2	many	TRBV11-2	TRBJ2-3	CASSLGLADLNTQYF	TGTGCCAGCAGCTTGGGACTAGCGGACTTAAATACGCAGTATTTT
TRBD2	few	TRBV5-1	TRBJ2-2	CASSQGLGSGELFF	TGCGCCAGCAGCCAGGGACTAGGGTCCGGGGAGCTGTTTTTT
.	many	TRBV7-3	TRBJ1-2	CASSLTGGGGGYTF	TGTGCCAGCAGCTTAACAGGCGGCGGTGGTGGCTACACCTTC
.	few	TRBV4-3	TRBJ1-3	CASSQDGTGNTIYF	TGCGCCAGCAGCCAAGATGGGACCGGAAACACCATATATTTT
TRBD1	many	TRBV20-1	TRBJ1-2	CSAVGDSLNYGYTF	TGCAGTGCGGTTGGGGACAGCCTAAACTATGGCTACACCTTC
.	few	TRBV5-1	TRBJ2-5	CASSGLLGETQYF	TGCGCCAGCAGCGGCTTGTTGGGCGAGACCCAGTACTTC